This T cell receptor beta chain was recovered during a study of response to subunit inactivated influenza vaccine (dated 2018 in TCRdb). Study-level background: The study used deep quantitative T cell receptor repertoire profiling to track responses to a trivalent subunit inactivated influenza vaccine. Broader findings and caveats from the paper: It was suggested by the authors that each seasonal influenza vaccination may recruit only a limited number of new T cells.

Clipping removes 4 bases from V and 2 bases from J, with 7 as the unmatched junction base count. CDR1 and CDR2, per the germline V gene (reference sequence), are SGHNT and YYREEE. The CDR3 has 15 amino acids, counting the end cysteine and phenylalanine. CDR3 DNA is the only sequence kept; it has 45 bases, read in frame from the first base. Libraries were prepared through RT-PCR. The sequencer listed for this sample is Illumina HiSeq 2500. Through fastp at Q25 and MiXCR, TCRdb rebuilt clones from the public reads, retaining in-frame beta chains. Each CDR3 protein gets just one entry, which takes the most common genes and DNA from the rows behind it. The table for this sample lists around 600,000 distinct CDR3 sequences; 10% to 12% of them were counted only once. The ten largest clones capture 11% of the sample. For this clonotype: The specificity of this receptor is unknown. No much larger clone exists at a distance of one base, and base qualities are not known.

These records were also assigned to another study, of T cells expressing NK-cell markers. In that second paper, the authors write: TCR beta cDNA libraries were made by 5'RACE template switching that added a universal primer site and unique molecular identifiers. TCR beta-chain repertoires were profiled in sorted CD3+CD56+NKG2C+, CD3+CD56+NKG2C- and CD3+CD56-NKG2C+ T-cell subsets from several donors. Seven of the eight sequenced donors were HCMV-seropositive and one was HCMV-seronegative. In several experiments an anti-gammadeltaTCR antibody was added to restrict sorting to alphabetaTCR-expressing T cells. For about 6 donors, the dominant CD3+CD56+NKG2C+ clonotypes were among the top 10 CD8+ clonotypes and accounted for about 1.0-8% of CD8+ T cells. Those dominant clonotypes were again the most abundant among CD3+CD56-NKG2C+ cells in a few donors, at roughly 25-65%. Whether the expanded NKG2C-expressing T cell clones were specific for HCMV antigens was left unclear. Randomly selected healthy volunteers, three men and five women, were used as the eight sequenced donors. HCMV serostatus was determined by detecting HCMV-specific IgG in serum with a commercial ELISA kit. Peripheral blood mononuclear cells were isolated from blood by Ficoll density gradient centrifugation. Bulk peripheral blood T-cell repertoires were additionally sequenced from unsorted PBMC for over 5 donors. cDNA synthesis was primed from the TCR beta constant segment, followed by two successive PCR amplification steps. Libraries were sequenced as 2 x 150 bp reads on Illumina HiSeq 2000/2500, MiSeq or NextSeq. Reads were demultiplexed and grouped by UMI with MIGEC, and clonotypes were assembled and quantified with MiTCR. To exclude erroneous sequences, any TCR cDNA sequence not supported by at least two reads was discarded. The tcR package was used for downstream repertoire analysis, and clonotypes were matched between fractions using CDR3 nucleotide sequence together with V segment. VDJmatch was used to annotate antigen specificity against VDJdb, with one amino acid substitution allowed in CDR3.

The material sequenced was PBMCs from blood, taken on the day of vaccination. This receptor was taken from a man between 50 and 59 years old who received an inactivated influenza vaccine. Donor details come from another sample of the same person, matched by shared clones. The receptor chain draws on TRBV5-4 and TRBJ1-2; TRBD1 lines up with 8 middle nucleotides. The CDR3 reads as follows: CASSGPGQDNYGYTF. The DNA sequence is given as TGTGCCAGCAGCGGGCCGGGACAGGACAACTATGGCTACACCTTC.